A selection of T cell receptor beta chains follows, all from one sample in a study of blood T cell repertoires in COVID-19. The method was immunoSEQ multiplex PCR; TCRdb's version includes in-frame clones alone and lacks a portion of them. The table has some 290,000 clones, about 86% seen once. The sample taken for sequencing was peripheral blood. The source of these receptors is a woman aged 25 to 39 with COVID-19, enrolled during active disease. The CDR3 runs from the conserved cysteine through the conserved F or W. A D gene is named only where the DNA matches it firmly. Clone sizes are given selectively: once, few, many, or a class where the clone is expanded.

DNA,CDR3,D,J,size,V
TGTGCCAGCACCCGGCCGGGGATCACAGATACGCAGTATTTT,CASTRPGITDTQYF,NA,TRBJ2-3,NA,TRBV28
TGTGCCAGCAGCTTAGTTGGCGGGGGGGGCGTATACAATGAGCAGTTCTTC,CASSLVGGGGVYNEQFF,TRBD2,TRBJ2-1,NA,TRBV13
TGCGCCAGCAGCCAGGGACTAGCGGGGCCCACCGGGGAGCTGTTTTTT,CASSQGLAGPTGELFF,TRBD2,TRBJ2-2,NA,TRBV5-1
TGTGCCAGCAGTTTGGCCGGGACACTGAACACTGAAGCTTTCTTT,CASSLAGTLNTEAFF,NA,TRBJ1-1,NA,TRBV28
TGTGCCAGCAAACCAATCGGGTCGAACACCGGGGAGCTGTTTTTT,CASKPIGSNTGELFF,NA,TRBJ2-2,NA,TRBV6-5
TGCGCCAGCAGCCAGGGACAGCATATCTATAATTCACCCCTCCACTTT,CASSQGQHIYNSPLHF,TRBD1,TRBJ1-6,once,TRBV4-1
TGCGCCAGCAGCGAAACCTCGACAGGACTTGAAGCTTTCTTT,CASSETSTGLEAFF,NA,TRBJ1-1,NA,TRBV5-1
TGTGCCAGCAGCCCCCGTGGTAGCGGGTACGAGCAGTACTTC,CASSPRGSGYEQYF,TRBD2,TRBJ2-7,NA,TRBV3-1/TRBV3-2
TGTGCCAGCAGCCAAGACGTGGGGGGACAGTTCTTC,CASSQDVGGQFF,NA,TRBJ2-1,NA,TRBV4-2
TGTGCCAGCAGCCAACCTGGCCCTTACGAGCAGTACTTC,CASSQPGPYEQYF,NA,TRBJ2-7,NA,TRBV3-1/TRBV3-2
TGCGCCAGCAGCCAAGGCAGGGAGGGGACCGGGGAGCTGTTTTTT,CASSQGREGTGELFF,TRBD2,TRBJ2-2,NA,TRBV4-1
TGTGCCAGCAGTGACTCGACCGGGGGTTCTAATGAAAAACTGTTTTTT,CASSDSTGGSNEKLFF,NA,TRBJ1-4,NA,TRBV6-4
TGTGCCAGCAGCGTAGCGGGGTATGAGTCCGGCTACACCTTC,CASSVAGYESGYTF,NA,TRBJ1-2,NA,TRBV9
TGTGCCAGCAGCCGCCCCCCATGGCAAACCAACACTGAAGCTTTCTTT,CASSRPPWQTNTEAFF,NA,TRBJ1-1,NA,TRBV28
TGTGCCAGCAGTTTAGTGGGCCGGGGGAACACTGAAGCTTTCTTT,CASSLVGRGNTEAFF,NA,TRBJ1-1,NA,TRBV27
TGTGCCAGCAGCAGGACTAGCGGGGGAGGCAAAAACATTCAGTACTTC,CASSRTSGGGKNIQYF,TRBD2,TRBJ2-4,once,TRBV9
TGTGCCAGCAGCTTGGGGACAGGGGGCAGTGAAAAACTGTTTTTT,CASSLGTGGSEKLFF,TRBD1,TRBJ1-4,NA,TRBV5-8
TGTGCCAGCAGCCTCCTAGCCTATGAGCAGTTCTTC,CASSLLAYEQFF,NA,TRBJ2-1,NA,TRBV7-8
TGTGCCAGCAGCCACCGACAGGGGTTCTTTTACGAGCAGTACTTC,CASSHRQGFFYEQYF,TRBD1,TRBJ2-7,NA,TRBV7-9
TGTGCCAGCAGCTTCGGGGAGTATGGCTACACCTTC,CASSFGEYGYTF,NA,TRBJ1-2,NA,TRBV7-9
TGCGCCAGCAGTGGCACAGGCTATGCTGAAGCTTTCTTT,CASSGTGYAEAFF,NA,TRBJ1-1,NA,TRBV10-2
TGCGCCAGCAGCTTGGAGGCAGGGGTTTCACCCCTCCACTTT,CASSLEAGVSPLHF,NA,TRBJ1-6,few,TRBV5-1
TGTGCCAGCAGCCAGAGAGGGACAAGTTACGAGCAGTACTTC,CASSQRGTSYEQYF,NA,TRBJ2-7,NA,TRBV3-1/TRBV3-2
TGTGCCAGCAGCCACTCTATTCGGGTCTACGAGCAGTACTTC,CASSHSIRVYEQYF,NA,TRBJ2-7,once,TRBV3-1/TRBV3-2
TGTGCCAGCAGCTTAGTTTCGTACAACTCCTACGAGCAGTACTTC,CASSLVSYNSYEQYF,NA,TRBJ2-7,NA,TRBV13
TGTGCCATAGGACAGGGGAACGGCTACACCTTC,CAIGQGNGYTF,TRBD1,TRBJ1-2,NA,TRBV24-1
TGTGCCAGCAGCTTTTCGGCAGGGCTCTATGAGCAGTTCTTC,CASSFSAGLYEQFF,NA,TRBJ2-1,NA,TRBV7-9
TGTGCCAGCAGTGTCGGGACTAGCTCCTACGAGCAGTACTTC,CASSVGTSSYEQYF,TRBD2,TRBJ2-7,NA,TRBV28
TGCGCCAGCAGATTGGGCGGGGGGGTGGTCGGGGAGCTGTTTTTT,CASRLGGGVVGELFF,TRBD2,TRBJ2-2,once,TRBV4-1
TGTGCTAGTGGTTCATTTACCCTCGTGAACGCTGAGGTGGAGCAGTACTTC,CASGSFTLVNAEVEQYF,NA,TRBJ2-7,NA,TRBV12-5